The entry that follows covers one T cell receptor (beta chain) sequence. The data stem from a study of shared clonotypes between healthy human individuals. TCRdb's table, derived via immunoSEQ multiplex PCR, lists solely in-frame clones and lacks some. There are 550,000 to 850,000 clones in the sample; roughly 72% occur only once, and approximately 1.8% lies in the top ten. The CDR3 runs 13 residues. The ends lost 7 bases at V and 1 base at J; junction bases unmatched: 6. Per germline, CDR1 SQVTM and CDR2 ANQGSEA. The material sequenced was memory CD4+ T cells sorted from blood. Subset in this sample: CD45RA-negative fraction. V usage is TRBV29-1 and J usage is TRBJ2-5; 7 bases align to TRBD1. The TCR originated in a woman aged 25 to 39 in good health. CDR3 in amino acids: CSANTGAQETQYF. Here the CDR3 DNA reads TGCAGCGCTAACACAGGGGCCCAAGAGACCCAGTACTTC.